The 25 T cell receptor beta chains below all came from one sample that was sequenced in a study of T cell changes during pregnancy in multiple sclerosis. The table came from immunoSEQ multiplex PCR; TCRdb's copy has only in-frame clones and leaves some out. The table lists tens of thousands of clones, approximately 88% of them singletons, with more than 4.5% in the top ten. The specimen was peripheral blood, collected in the first trimester of pregnancy. Every receptor here comes from a female donor in good health, enrolled as a control in a pregnancy study.

The gene calls are TRBV19 and TRBJ1-6; unclear D gene. This CDR3 is built from 15 residues. The germline CDR1 and CDR2 sequences are LNHDA and SQIVND (reference sequence). V lost 1 base and J 7 bases, leaving 11 bases between the germline ends. CDR3 DNA sequence: TGTGCCAGTAGTATAGCGGGGTCTGGCAATTCACCCCTCCACTTT. Translation gives CASSIAGSGNSPLHF.

The V call is TRBV19, the J call TRBJ1-5, with TRBD1 matching 10 bases. The junction had 9 bases not matched to a gene; V was cut back by 4 bases and J by 0 bases. Germline CDR1 is LNHDA and CDR2 is SQIVND (reference sequence). The CDR3 sequence is 18 residues long. CDR3 nucleotide sequence: TGTGCCAGTAGTACCCGGACAGGGGGAGAGTTTAGCAATCAGCCCCAGCATTTT. Translated: CASSTRTGGEFSNQPQHF.

This chain uses TRBV7-2 with TRBJ2-5, with TRBD2 identical over 8 bases. CDR3 size: 17 residues. Germline loops: CDR1 SGHTA, CDR2 FQGNSA. J was trimmed by 1 base and V by 0 bases; bases with no gene match: 7. The CDR3 region is CASSLALAGGLQETQYF. The DNA for the CDR3 is TGTGCCAGCAGCTTAGCGTTGGCGGGGGGCCTCCAAGAGACCCAGTACTTC.

This sequence joins TRBV28 and TRBJ1-6; no firm D call. The CDR3 extends over 14 amino acids. With 3 bases removed from V and 10 bases from J, the gap between germline ends came to 13 bases. Looked up from germline, CDR1 is MDHEN and CDR2 is SYDVKM. CDR3 nucleotides: TGTGCCAGCAGTTTCTCGGGTGCCGACTCACCCCTCCACTTT. Protein: CASSFSGADSPLHF.

This clone was seen a single time. The chain uses TRBV7-9 and TRBJ2-7; 10 bases line up with TRBD2. J gave up 1 base and V 3 bases, and 3 bases lay outside the gene matches. There are 15 residues in the CDR3. Looked up from germline, CDR1 is SEHNR and CDR2 is FQNEAQ (reference sequence). This CDR3 reads CASSFPSGGSYEQYF. In nucleotides, the CDR3 is TGTGCCAGCAGCTTCCCTAGCGGGGGTTCCTACGAGCAGTACTTC.

V is TRBV28 and J is TRBJ2-5; 12 bases match TRBD2. The CDR3 runs to 15 residues. Trimming removed 4 bases from V and 3 bases from J; junction bases left unmatched: 3. Germline loops: CDR1 MDHEN, CDR2 SYDVKM. CDR3 sequence (DNA): TGTGCCAGCAGTTCTAGCGGGAGGGCCGAAGAGACCCAGTACTTC. Protein sequence: CASSSSGRAEETQYF.

V and J are TRBV19 and TRBJ2-5, with D maybe TRBD1 (5 bases). The CDR3 loop spans 15 amino acids. Germline CDR1 LNHDA, CDR2 SQIVND (reference sequence). Trimming removed 5 bases at V and 0 bases at J, with 13 bases between. The CDR3 DNA reads as TGTGCCAGTAGTTCTAGGGGCTGGTACCAAGAGACCCAGTACTTC. This sequence encodes CASSSRGWYQETQYF.

The gene calls are TRBV7-3 and TRBJ2-3; TRBD1 might be the D (5 bases). Trimming took 0 bases from V and 2 from J, leaving 9 bases between them. Germline V gene sequence: CDR1 SGHTA, CDR2 FQGTGA. CDR3 size: 15 residues. The CDR3 spells CASSLTGAPTDTQYF. Written as DNA, the CDR3 is TGTGCCAGCAGCTTAACAGGGGCCCCCACAGATACGCAGTATTTT.

This clone turned up a few times. This chain joins TRBV6-4 and TRBJ1-1, with 7 positions matching TRBD1. The CDR3 spans 13 residues. Unmatched junction bases numbered 3, after V lost 5 bases and J lost 3 bases. The germline gives CDR1 MRHNA, CDR2 SNTAGT. The chain's CDR3 is CASSQTGYTEAFF. CDR3 DNA sequence: TGTGCCAGCAGTCAGACAGGGTACACTGAAGCTTTCTTT.

V usage is TRBV13 and J usage is TRBJ2-7; D might be TRBD2 (7 bases). The germline V gene has CDR1 PRHDT and CDR2 FYEKMQ (reference sequence). Trimming left V 7 bases short and J 7 bases short, with 23 bases between. The CDR3 sequence is 15 residues long. This CDR3 reads CASTPPGGGTGEQYF. For the CDR3, the DNA is TGTGCCAGCACCCCCCCGGGGGGCGGAACTGGTGAGCAGTACTTC.

The CDR3 reads CATTEPGYTF. As DNA, the CDR3 is TGTGCCACCACGGAGCCTGGCTACACCTTC. This chain uses TRBV28 with TRBJ1-2, with unresolved D. V gave up 10 bases and J gave up 7 bases, with 10 bases separating them. The germline V gene encodes CDR1 MDHEN and CDR2 SYDVKM. The CDR3 contains 10 residues.

CDR3 loop: CASSFGLSGADEQYF. In DNA form, the CDR3 reads TGTGCCAGCAGTTTCGGCCTCAGTGGGGCGGACGAGCAGTACTTC. The chain combines TRBV2 with TRBJ2-7, with a possible D match to TRBD1 (5 bases). Germline lookup yields CDR1 SNHLY and CDR2 FYNNEI. The length of the CDR3 is 15 residues. V lost 5 bases to trimming and J lost 5 bases, with 19 bases between them.

The chain has TRBV2 and TRBJ2-3; the match to TRBD2 covers 10 bases. V was pared by 5 bases and J by 2 bases, with 7 bases of the junction left unmatched. This CDR3 is 16 amino acids long. Germline loops: CDR1 SNHLY, CDR2 FYNNEI. CDR3 sequence reads: CASSPPSGGHTDTQYF. CDR3 DNA: TGTGCCAGCAGTCCGCCTAGCGGGGGCCACACAGATACGCAGTATTTT.

The CDR3, as DNA: TGTGCCAGCACCTCGGATGAAAAACTGTTTTTT. Translated, it gives CASTSDEKLFF. The chain links TRBV28 to TRBJ1-4; D is unresolved. This CDR3 is built from 11 residues. V lost 7 bases to trimming and J lost 6 bases, with 6 bases between them. Germline V gives CDR1 MDHEN, CDR2 SYDVKM.

The chain uses TRBV19 and TRBJ1-1; possible D gene TRBD1, 6 bases. Between the trimmed V and J ends, which lost 5 bases and 4 bases, there was a span of 20 bases. This CDR3 contains 16 residues. Germline V gene data show CDR1 as LNHDA and CDR2 as SQIVND (reference sequence). The DNA for the CDR3 is TGTGCCAGTAGTTCCCGACAGGTCCTTTTGGGCACTGAAGCTTTCTTT. Translation: CASSSRQVLLGTEAFF. Filled out from reference TRBV19 and TRBJ1-1, the complete variable domain reads DGGITQSPKYLFRKEGQNVTLSCEQNLNHDAMYWYRQDPGQGLRLIYYSQIVNDFQKGDIAEGYSVSREKKESFPLTVTSAQKNPTAFYLCASSSRQVLLGTEAFFGQGTRLTVV.

The chain is built from TRBV27 and TRBJ2-7, with TRBD1 matching over 11 bases. CDR3 length: 14 amino acids. CDR1 MNHEY and CDR2 SMNVEV come from the germline V gene (reference sequence). J was trimmed by 6 bases and V by 7 bases; bases with no gene match: 8. CDR3 sequence (DNA): TGTGCCAGCATCCCTTGGGGGACAGGGGGCGAGCAGTACTTC. As protein: CASIPWGTGGEQYF.

The chain joins TRBV27 to TRBJ2-2, with 11 bases aligning to TRBD2. The V gene's germline CDR1 is MNHEY and CDR2 SMNVEV (reference sequence). V lost 5 bases and J lost 7; bases outside the gene matches: 18. CDR3 length equals 19 residues. The chain's CDR3 is CASSPFGLAGRSVLGELFF. DNA of the CDR3: TGTGCCAGCAGTCCCTTCGGACTAGCGGGTCGTAGTGTTCTCGGGGAGCTGTTTTTT.

The rearrangement uses TRBV6-5 and TRBJ2-7, with TRBD1 matching 8 bases. Germline-derived CDR1 and CDR2 are MNHEY and SVGAGI. The CDR3 is made up of 11 amino acids. Trimming removed 7 bases from V and 9 bases from J; junction bases left unmatched: 5. DNA of the CDR3: TGTGCCAGCATCCAGGGGGCTAGGCAGTACTTC. It is translated as CASIQGARQYF.

This rearrangement joins TRBV9 to TRBJ2-1, with 9 bases fitting TRBD2. Germline values: CDR1 SGDLS, CDR2 YYNGEE. There are 16 residues in the CDR3. The junction had 8 bases not matched to a gene; V was cut back by 3 bases and J by 4 bases. Here the CDR3 DNA reads TGTGCCAGCAGCGCGAAGTTAGCGGGGGATTACAATGAGCAGTTCTTC. This sequence encodes CASSAKLAGDYNEQFF.

The rearrangement uses TRBV19 and TRBJ2-1, with 9 bases that match TRBD1. The junction had 11 bases not matched to a gene; V was cut back by 6 bases and J by 5 bases. CDR1 is LNHDA, CDR2 SQIVND, per germline (reference sequence). CDR3 length: 16 residues. The CDR3 loop reads CASRPHRDRDHNEQFF. Written as DNA, the CDR3 is TGTGCCAGTAGACCCCACCGGGACAGGGACCACAATGAGCAGTTCTTC.

This chain uses TRBV6-1 with TRBJ1-1, with D possibly being TRBD1 (6 bases). Trimming removed 4 bases at V and 3 bases at J, with 12 bases between. The CDR3 contains 14 residues. CDR1 is MNHNS, CDR2 SASEGT, per germline. The CDR3 sequence is CASSGRGGDTEAFF. The DNA of the CDR3 is TGTGCCAGCAGTGGGAGGGGGGGGGACACTGAAGCTTTCTTT.

This chain uses TRBV4-2 with TRBJ2-3; the D is unclear. There are 16 residues in the CDR3. Germline loops: CDR1 LGHNA, CDR2 YNFKEQ. V lost 4 bases to trimming and J lost 2 bases, with 16 bases between them. For the CDR3, the DNA is TGTGCCAGCAGCCGTTCGAGCGAAGCGCACACAGATACGCAGTATTTT. Protein product: CASSRSSEAHTDTQYF.

This clone was seen just once. This chain links TRBV19 with TRBJ2-1; 7 bases fit TRBD2. Germline values: CDR1 LNHDA, CDR2 SQIVND (reference sequence). The CDR3 contains 13 residues. Germline trimming cut 5 bases from V and 6 bases from J; bases unmatched to any gene: 4. The CDR3 DNA is TGTGCCAGTAGTGGGGGGGAGGCCAATGAGCAGTTCTTC. It translates to CASSGGEANEQFF.

The J gene is TRBJ2-2, the V gene TRBV6-6; 11 bases match TRBD1. J lost 5 bases, V lost 5 bases, and 7 bases had no gene match. The CDR3 runs 16 residues. Looked up from germline, CDR1 is MNHNY and CDR2 is SVGAGI (reference sequence). Here the CDR3 reads CASSIWTGGKTGELFF. CDR3 coding DNA: TGTGCCAGCAGTATCTGGACAGGGGGCAAAACCGGGGAGCTGTTTTTT.

This chain uses TRBV29-1 with TRBJ2-5; TRBD1 aligns across 9 bases. Germline CDR1 and CDR2: SQVTM and ANQGSEA. The CDR3 sequence is 13 residues long. The V and J ends lost 4 bases and 1 base, in that order; junction bases with no gene match: 1. DNA of the CDR3: TGCAGCGTTGGACAGGGGGTCCAAGAGACCCAGTACTTC. Protein: CSVGQGVQETQYF.